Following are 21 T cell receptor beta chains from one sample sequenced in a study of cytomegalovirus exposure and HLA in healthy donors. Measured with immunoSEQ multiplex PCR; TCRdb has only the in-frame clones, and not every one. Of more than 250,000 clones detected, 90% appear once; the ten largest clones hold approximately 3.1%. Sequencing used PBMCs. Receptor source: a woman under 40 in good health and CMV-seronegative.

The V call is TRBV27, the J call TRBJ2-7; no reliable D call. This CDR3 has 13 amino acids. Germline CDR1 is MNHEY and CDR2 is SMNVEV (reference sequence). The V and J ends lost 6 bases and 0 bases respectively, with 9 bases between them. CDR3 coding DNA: TGTGCCAGCAGGGGCCTCGGCTCCTACGAGCAGTACTTC. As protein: CASRGLGSYEQYF.

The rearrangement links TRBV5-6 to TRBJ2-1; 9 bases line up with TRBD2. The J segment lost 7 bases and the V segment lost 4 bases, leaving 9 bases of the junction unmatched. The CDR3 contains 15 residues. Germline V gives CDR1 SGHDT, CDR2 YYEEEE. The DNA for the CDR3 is TGTGCCAGCAGCCCCGGGACTAGCATGGGTAATGAGCAGTTCTTC. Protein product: CASSPGTSMGNEQFF.

CDR3: CASSAAGPTEAFF. DNA of the CDR3: TGTGCCAGCAGTGCCGCCGGGCCGACTGAAGCTTTCTTT. The J gene is TRBJ1-1, the V gene TRBV2; no definite D call. The CDR3 length is 13 residues. Germline CDR1 and CDR2: SNHLY and FYNNEI. The V end lost 4 bases, the J end lost 5 bases, and 11 bases lay between the germline ends.

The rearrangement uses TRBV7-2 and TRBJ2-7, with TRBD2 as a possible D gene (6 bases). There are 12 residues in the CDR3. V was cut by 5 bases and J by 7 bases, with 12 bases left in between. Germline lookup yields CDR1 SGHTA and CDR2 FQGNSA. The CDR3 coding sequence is TGTGCCAGCAGCCCTACGACTAGTGAGCAGTACTTC. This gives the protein CASSPTTSEQYF.

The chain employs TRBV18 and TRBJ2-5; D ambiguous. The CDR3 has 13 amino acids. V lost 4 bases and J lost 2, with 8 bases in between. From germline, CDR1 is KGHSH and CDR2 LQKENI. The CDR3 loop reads CASSQNTQETQYF. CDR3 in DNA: TGTGCCAGCTCACAAAACACTCAAGAGACCCAGTACTTC. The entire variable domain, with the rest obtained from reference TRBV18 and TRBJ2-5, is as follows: NAGVMQNPRHLVRRRGQEARLRCSPMKGHSHVYWYRQLPEEGLKFMVYLQKENIIDESGMPKERFSAEFPKEGPSILRIQQVVRGDSAAYFCASSQNTQETQYFGPGTRLLVL.

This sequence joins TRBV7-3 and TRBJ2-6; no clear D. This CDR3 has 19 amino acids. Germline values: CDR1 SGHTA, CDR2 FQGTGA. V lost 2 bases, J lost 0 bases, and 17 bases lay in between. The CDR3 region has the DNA TGTGCCAGCAGCTTAGCGAGGACCCCTTCACTCTCTGGGGCCAACGTCCTGACTTTC. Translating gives CASSLARTPSLSGANVLTF.

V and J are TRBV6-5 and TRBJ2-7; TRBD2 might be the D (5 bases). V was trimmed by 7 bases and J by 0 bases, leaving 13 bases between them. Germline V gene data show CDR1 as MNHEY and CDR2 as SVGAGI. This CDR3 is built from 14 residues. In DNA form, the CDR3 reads TGTGCCAGCATGTGGCGGGCAGACTCCTACGAGCAGTACTTC. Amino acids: CASMWRADSYEQYF.

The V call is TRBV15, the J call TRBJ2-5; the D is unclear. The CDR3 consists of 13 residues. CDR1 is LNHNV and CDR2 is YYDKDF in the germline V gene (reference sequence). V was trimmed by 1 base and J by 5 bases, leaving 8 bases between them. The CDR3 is CATSRVGSETQYF. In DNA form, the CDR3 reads TGTGCCACCAGCAGAGTGGGCAGTGAGACCCAGTACTTC.

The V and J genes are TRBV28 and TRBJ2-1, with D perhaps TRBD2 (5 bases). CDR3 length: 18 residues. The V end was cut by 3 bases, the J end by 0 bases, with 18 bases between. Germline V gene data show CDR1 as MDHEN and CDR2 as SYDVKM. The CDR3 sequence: CASSFPDYPRNSYNEQFF. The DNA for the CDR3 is TGTGCCAGCAGTTTCCCCGACTATCCAAGGAACTCCTACAATGAGCAGTTCTTC.

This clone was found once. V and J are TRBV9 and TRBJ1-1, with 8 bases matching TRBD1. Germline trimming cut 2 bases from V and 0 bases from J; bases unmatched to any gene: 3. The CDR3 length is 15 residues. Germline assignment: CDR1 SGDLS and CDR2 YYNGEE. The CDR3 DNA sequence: TGTGCCAGCAGCGTCGGGACAGGCATGAACACTGAAGCTTTCTTT. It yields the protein CASSVGTGMNTEAFF.

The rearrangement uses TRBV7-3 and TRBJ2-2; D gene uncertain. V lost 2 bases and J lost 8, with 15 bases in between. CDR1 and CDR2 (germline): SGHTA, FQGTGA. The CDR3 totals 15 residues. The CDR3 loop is CASSLGVGGDGELFF. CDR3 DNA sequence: TGTGCCAGCAGCTTAGGGGTGGGCGGAGATGGGGAGCTGTTTTTT.

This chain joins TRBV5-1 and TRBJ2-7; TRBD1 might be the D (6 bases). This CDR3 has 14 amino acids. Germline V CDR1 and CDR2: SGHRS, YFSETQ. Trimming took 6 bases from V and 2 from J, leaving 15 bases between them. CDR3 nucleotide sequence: TGCGCCAGCAAAACAGGGAGCCCTCCCTACGAGCAGTACTTC. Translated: CASKTGSPPYEQYF.

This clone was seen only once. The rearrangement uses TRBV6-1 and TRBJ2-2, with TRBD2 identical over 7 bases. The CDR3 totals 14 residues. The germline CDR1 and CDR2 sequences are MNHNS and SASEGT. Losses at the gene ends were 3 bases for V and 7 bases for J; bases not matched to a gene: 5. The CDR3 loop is CASSEEGGVGELFF. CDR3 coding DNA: TGTGCCAGCAGTGAGGAGGGAGGGGTCGGGGAGCTGTTTTTT.

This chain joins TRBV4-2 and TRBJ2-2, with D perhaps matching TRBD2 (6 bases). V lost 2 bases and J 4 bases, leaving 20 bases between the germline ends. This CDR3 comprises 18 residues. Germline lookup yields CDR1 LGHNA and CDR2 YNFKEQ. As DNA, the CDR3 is TGTGCCAGCAGCCAAAAGAACCCGGGGGTTGGACCCACCGGGGAGCTGTTTTTT. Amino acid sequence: CASSQKNPGVGPTGELFF.

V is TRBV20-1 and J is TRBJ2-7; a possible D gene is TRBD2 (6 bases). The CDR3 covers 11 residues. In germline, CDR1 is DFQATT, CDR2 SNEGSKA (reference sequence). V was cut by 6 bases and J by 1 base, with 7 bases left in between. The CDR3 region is CSAGGSYEQYF. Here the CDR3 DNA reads TGCAGTGCCGGAGGGTCCTACGAGCAGTACTTC.

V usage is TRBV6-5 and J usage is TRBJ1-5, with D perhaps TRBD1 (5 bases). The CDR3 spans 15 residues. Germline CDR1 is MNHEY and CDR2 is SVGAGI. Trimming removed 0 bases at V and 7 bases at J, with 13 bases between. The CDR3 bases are TGTGCCAGCAGTTACTCTGGGGCCCAGGGACAGCCCCAGCATTTT. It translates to CASSYSGAQGQPQHF.

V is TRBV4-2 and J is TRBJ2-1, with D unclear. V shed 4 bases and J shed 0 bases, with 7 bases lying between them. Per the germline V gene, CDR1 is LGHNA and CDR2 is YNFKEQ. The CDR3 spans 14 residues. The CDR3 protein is CASSPESSYNEQFF. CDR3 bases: TGTGCCAGCAGCCCCGAAAGCTCCTACAATGAGCAGTTCTTC.

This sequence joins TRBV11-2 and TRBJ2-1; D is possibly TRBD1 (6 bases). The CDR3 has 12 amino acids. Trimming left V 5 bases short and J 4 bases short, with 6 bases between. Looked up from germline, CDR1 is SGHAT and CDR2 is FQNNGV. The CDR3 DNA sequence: TGTGCCAGCAGCACAGGGTACAATGAGCAGTTCTTC. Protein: CASSTGYNEQFF.

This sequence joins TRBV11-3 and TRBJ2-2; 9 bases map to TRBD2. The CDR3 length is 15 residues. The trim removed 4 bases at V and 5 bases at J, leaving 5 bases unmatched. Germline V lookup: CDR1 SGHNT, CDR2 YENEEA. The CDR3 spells CASSSTSGWTGELFF. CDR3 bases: TGTGCCAGCAGCTCCACTAGCGGGTGGACCGGGGAGCTGTTTTTT. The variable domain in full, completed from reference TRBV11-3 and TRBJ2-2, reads EAGVVQSPRYKIIEKKQPVAFWCNPISGHNTLYWYLQNLGQGPELLIRYENEEAVDDSQLPKDRFSAERLKGVDSTLKIQPAELGDSAVYLCASSSTSGWTGELFFGEGSRLTVL.

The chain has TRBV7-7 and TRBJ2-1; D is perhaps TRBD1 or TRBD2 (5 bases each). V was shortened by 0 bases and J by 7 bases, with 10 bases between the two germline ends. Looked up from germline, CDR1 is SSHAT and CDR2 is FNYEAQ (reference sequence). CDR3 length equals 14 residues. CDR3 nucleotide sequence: TGTGCCAGCAGCTTAGCGGGATGGGGGAATGAGCAGTTCTTC. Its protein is CASSLAGWGNEQFF.

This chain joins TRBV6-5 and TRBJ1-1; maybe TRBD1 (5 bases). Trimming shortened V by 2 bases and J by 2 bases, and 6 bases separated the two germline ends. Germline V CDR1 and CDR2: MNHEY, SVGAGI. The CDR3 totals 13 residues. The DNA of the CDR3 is TGTGCCAGCAGTTACGACAGCAACACTGAAGCTTTCTTT. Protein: CASSYDSNTEAFF.